The 3 T cell receptor beta chains reported below all come from one sample, sequenced in a study of blood T cell repertoires in COVID-19. Assay: immunoSEQ multiplex PCR; the TCRdb copy retains only in-frame clones and omits some. The sample carries about 270,000 clones, 65% to 90% recorded once. The sample taken for sequencing was peripheral blood. These receptors all come from a woman aged 55-69 years with active or convalescent COVID-19.

V and J are TRBV5-1 and TRBJ1-2, with TRBD1 identical over 11 bases. The CDR3 has 14 amino acids. The trim removed 3 bases at V and 7 bases at J, leaving 5 bases unmatched. Germline-derived CDR1 and CDR2 are SGHRS and YFSETQ. The CDR3 region has the DNA TGCGCCAGCAGCTCGAGGACAGGGGGCTTTGGCTACACCTTC. Amino acids: CASSSRTGGFGYTF. Combining the CDR3 with reference TRBV5-1 and TRBJ1-2 gives the whole variable domain KAGVTQTPRYLIKTRGQQVTLSCSPISGHRSVSWYQQTPGQGLQFLFEYFSETQRNKGNFPGRFSGRQFSNSRSEMNVSTLELGDSALYLCASSSRTGGFGYTFGSGTRLTVV.

The CDR3: CSVVVTGGAFF. The CDR3 region has the DNA TGCAGCGTTGTAGTAACCGGGGGAGCTTTCTTT. The V and J genes are TRBV29-1 and TRBJ1-1; a weak D match, TRBD1 (5 bases). V was cut by 4 bases and J by 10 bases, with 13 bases left in between. The CDR3 length is 11 residues. The germline V gene has CDR1 SQVTM and CDR2 ANQGSEA.

V is TRBV7-3 and J is TRBJ2-1; TRBD2 aligns across 7 bases. Germline values: CDR1 SGHTA, CDR2 FQGTGA. The junction had 7 bases not matched to a gene; V was cut back by 5 bases and J by 3 bases. CDR3 length equals 15 residues. For the CDR3, the DNA is TGTGCCAGCAGCGCCGCCCCGGGGGGCTACAATGAGCAGTTCTTC. Encoded protein: CASSAAPGGYNEQFF.